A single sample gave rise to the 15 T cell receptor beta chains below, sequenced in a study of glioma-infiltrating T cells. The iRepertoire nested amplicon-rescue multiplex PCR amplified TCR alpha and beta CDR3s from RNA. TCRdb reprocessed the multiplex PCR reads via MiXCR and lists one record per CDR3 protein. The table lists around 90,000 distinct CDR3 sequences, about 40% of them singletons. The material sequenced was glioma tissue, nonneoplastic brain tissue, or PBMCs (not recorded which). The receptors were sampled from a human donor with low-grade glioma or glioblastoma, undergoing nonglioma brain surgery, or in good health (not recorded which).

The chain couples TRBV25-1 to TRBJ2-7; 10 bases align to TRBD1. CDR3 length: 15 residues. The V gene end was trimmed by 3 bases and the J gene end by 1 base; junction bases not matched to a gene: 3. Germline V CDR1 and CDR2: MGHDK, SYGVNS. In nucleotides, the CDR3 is TGTGCCAGCAGTGATTGGACAGGGGGATCCTACGAGCAGTACTTC. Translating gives CASSDWTGGSYEQYF.

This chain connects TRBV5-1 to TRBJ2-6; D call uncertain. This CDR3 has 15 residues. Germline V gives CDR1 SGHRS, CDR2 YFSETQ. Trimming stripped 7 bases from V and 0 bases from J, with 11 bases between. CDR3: CASLSGLSGANVLTF. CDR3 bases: TGCGCCAGCCTATCGGGCCTCTCTGGGGCCAACGTCCTGACTTTC.

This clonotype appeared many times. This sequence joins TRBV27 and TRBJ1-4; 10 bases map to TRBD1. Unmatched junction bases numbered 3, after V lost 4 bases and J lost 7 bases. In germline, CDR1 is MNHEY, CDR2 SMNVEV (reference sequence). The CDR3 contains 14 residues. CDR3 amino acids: CASSWTGGGEKLFF. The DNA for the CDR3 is TGTGCCAGCAGTTGGACAGGGGGTGGTGAAAAACTGTTTTTT.

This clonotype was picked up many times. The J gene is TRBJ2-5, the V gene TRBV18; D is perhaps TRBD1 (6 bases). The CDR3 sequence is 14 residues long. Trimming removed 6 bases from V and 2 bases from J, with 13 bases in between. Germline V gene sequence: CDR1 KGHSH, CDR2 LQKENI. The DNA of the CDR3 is TGTGCCAGCTCTTCAGGGGCAACTCAAGAGACCCAGTACTTC. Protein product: CASSSGATQETQYF. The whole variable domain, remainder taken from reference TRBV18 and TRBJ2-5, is NAGVMQNPRHLVRRRGQEARLRCSPMKGHSHVYWYRQLPEEGLKFMVYLQKENIIDESGMPKERFSAEFPKEGPSILRIQQVVRGDSAAYFCASSSGATQETQYFGPGTRLLVL.

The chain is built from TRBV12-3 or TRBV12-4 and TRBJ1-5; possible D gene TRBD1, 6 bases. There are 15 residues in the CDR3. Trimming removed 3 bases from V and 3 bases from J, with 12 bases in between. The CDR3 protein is CASSLPQGINQPQHF. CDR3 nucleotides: TGTGCCAGCAGTTTGCCCCAGGGGATCAATCAGCCCCAGCATTTT.

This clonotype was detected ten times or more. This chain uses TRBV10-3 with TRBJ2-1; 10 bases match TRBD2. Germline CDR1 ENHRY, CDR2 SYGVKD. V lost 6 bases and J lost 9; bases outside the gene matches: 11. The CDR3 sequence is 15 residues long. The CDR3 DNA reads TGTGCCATCAGATCAAGAGCGGGAGGGCCGGGTGAGCAGTTCTTC. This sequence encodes CAIRSRAGGPGEQFF.

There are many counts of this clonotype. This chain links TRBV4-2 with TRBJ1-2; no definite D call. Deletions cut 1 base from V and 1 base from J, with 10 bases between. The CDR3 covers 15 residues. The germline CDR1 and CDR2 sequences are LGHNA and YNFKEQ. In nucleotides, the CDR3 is TGTGCCAGCAGCCAAGCCCGCTCGGGTAACTATGGCTACACCTTC. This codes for CASSQARSGNYGYTF.

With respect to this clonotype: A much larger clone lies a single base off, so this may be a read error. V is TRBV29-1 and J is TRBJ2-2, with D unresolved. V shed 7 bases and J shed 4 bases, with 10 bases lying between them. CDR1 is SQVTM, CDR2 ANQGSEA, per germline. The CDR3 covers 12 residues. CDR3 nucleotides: TGCAGCGCTGATTGGAGCACCGGGGAGCTGTTTTTT. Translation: CSADWSTGELFF.

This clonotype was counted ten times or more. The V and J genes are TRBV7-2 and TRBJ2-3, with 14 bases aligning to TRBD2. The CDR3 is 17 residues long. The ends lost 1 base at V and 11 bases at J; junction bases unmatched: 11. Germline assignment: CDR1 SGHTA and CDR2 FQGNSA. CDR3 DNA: TGTGCCAGCAGCTTAGGGGGACTAGCGGGAGACTGGGGAAAGCAGTATTTT. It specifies CASSLGGLAGDWGKQYF.

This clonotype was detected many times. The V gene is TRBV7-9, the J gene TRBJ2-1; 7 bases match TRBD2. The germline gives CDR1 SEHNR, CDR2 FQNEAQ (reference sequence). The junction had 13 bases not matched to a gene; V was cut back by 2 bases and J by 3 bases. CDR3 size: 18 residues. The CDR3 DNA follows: TGTGCCAGCAGCTTAAGGGGAGGCCGGGACTACAACTACAATGAGCAGTTCTTC. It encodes CASSLRGGRDYNYNEQFF. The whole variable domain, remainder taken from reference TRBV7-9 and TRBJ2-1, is DTGVSQNPRHKITKRGQNVTFRCDPISEHNRLYWYRQTLGQGPEFLTYFQNEAQLEKSRLLSDRFSAERPKGSFSTLEIQRTEQGDSAMYLCASSLRGGRDYNYNEQFFGPGTRLTVL.

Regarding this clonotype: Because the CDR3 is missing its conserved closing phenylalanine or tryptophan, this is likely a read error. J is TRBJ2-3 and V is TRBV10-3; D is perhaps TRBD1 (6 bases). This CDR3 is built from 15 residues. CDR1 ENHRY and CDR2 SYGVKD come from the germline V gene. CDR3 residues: CAISDPGQSTDTQYL. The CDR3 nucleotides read TGTGCCATAAGTGATCCCGGACAGAGCACAGATACGCAGTATCTT.

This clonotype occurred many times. The CDR3, as DNA: TGCGCCAGCAGCCATCGTGGGGACCCTACGGGGACTGAAGCTTTCTTT. This codes for CASSHRGDPTGTEAFF. This chain links TRBV4-1 with TRBJ1-1; D might be TRBD1 (5 bases). Trimming removed 3 bases at V and 5 bases at J, with 19 bases between. The V gene's germline CDR1 is MGHRA and CDR2 YSYEKL. The CDR3 runs to 16 residues.

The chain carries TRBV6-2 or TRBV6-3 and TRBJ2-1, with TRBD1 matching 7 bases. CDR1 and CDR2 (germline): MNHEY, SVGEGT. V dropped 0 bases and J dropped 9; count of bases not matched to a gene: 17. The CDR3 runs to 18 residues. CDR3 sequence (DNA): TGTGCCAGCAGTTACTCGAACAGGGGAATGTCGAACACCGGTGAGCAGTTCTTC. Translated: CASSYSNRGMSNTGEQFF.

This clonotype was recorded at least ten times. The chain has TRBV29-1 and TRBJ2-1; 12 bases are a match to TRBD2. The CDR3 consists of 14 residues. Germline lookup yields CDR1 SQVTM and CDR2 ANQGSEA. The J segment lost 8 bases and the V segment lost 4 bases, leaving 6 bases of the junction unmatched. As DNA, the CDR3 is TGCAGCGTTGTTCGCACTAGCGGGAGGTATGAGCAGTTCTTC. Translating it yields CSVVRTSGRYEQFF.

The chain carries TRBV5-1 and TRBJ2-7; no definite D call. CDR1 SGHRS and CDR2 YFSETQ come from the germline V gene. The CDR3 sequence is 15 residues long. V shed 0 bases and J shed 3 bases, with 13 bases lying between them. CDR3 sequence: CASSLGRGVRYEQYF. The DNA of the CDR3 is TGCGCCAGCAGCTTGGGGCGTGGGGTCCGCTACGAGCAGTACTTC.